The rows below give T cell receptor beta chains drawn from one sample of a study of response to subunit inactivated influenza vaccine. One entry per CDR3 protein, called by TCRdb with MiXCR from the RT-PCR reads. The table lists 750,000 to 850,000 distinct CDR3 sequences, 15% to 20% of them singletons. This sample comprised PBMCs from blood, obtained about 5 days after vaccination. The receptors shown here come from a man aged 45-65 years who received an inactivated influenza vaccine. Each CDR3 is given with its conserved first and last residue. The order of the fields is clone size, D gene, V gene, J gene, CDR3 protein, CDR3 DNA. D genes are given only for firm matches. Clone size is shown for a subset of rows, as once, few, many or a class of expanded clone.

>-|TRBD2|TRBV20-1|TRBJ2-7
CSASAFIGTSGSYEQYF
TGCAGTGCTAGTGCTTTTATTGGGACTAGCGGTTCCTACGAGCAGTACTTC
>few|-|TRBV29-1|TRBJ2-1
CSVRGGRSTNEQFF
TGCAGCGTGAGAGGGGGACGGAGCACCAATGAGCAGTTCTTC
>-|TRBD2|TRBV18|TRBJ2-3
CASSPGSGGFTDTQYF
TGTGCCAGCTCACCGGGAAGCGGGGGATTCACAGATACGCAGTATTTT
>-|-|TRBV4-3|TRBJ1-1
CASSQTWGNTEAFF
TGCGCCAGCAGCCAGACCTGGGGGAACACTGAAGCTTTCTTT
>few|TRBD1|TRBV20-1|TRBJ2-7
CSARWTGDNEQYF
TGCAGTGCTAGATGGACAGGGGACAACGAGCAGTACTTC
>-|-|TRBV11-3|TRBJ2-3
CASSLGVSRGSTDTQYF
TGTGCCAGCAGCTTAGGCGTCTCGAGGGGAAGCACAGATACGCAGTATTTT
>-|-|TRBV12-3/TRBV12-4|TRBJ1-6
CASSLEAGIGSPLHF
TGTGCCAGCAGTTTAGAAGCAGGGATCGGTTCACCCCTCCACTTT
>once|-|TRBV4-2|TRBJ2-3
CASSQGARGWSTDTQYF
TGTGCCAGCAGCCAAGGGGCCCGGGGATGGAGCACAGATACGCAGTATTTT
>many|-|TRBV12-3/TRBV12-4|TRBJ2-3
CASSLDEGSTDTQYF
TGTGCCAGCAGTTTAGATGAGGGAAGTACAGATACGCAGTATTTT
>-|-|TRBV5-1|TRBJ2-6
CASSNRDGNSGANVLTF
TGCGCCAGCAGCAACCGGGACGGAAACTCTGGGGCCAACGTCCTGACTTTC
>few|-|TRBV20-1|TRBJ2-2
CSAISITGELFF
TGCAGTGCTATATCCATCACCGGGGAGCTGTTTTTT
>-|-|TRBV29-1|TRBJ2-5
CSVAVNWGNQETQYF
TGCAGCGTCGCTGTAAACTGGGGGAACCAAGAGACCCAGTACTTC
>-|TRBD2|TRBV20-1|TRBJ2-1
CSARDFGGRARNNEQFF
TGCAGTGCTAGAGATTTCGGCGGGAGGGCCAGAAACAATGAGCAGTTCTTC
>few|-|TRBV6-2/TRBV6-3|TRBJ1-5
CASSYGDAGGGQPQHF
TGTGCCAGCAGTTACGGGGATGCCGGTGGAGGTCAGCCCCAGCATTTT
>-|-|TRBV10-3|TRBJ1-5
CAISESTASNQPQHF
TGTGCCATCAGTGAGTCGACAGCTAGCAATCAGCCCCAGCATTTT
>-|TRBD1|TRBV29-1|TRBJ2-5
CSVRDRNQETQYF
TGCAGCGTCCGGGACAGAAACCAAGAGACCCAGTACTTC
>-|-|TRBV12-3/TRBV12-4|TRBJ1-1
CASSLAIGRGKAFF
TGTGCCAGCAGTTTAGCAATCGGCAGGGGTAAAGCTTTCTTT
>many|TRBD2|TRBV12-3/TRBV12-4|TRBJ2-3
CASSKTNPSGKTDTQYF
TGTGCCAGCAGTAAAACCAACCCTAGCGGAAAAACAGATACGCAGTATTTT
>-|-|TRBV24-1|TRBJ1-3
CATSDLQLKRGDPSGNTIYF
TGTGCCACCAGTGATTTGCAATTAAAAAGGGGGGACCCCTCTGGAAACACCATATATTTT
>few|-|TRBV5-8|TRBJ2-7
CASSLTNYYEQYF
TGTGCCAGCAGCCTGACAAATTACTACGAGCAGTACTTC
>few|-|TRBV20-1|TRBJ2-6
CSAHDSGGANVLTF
TGCAGTGCTCACGATAGCGGTGGGGCCAACGTCCTGACTTTC
>-|TRBD1|TRBV6-2/TRBV6-3|TRBJ2-7
CASSPWTGHEQYF
TGTGCCAGCAGTCCTTGGACAGGACACGAGCAGTACTTC
>few|-|TRBV10-3|TRBJ1-1
CAIRLTGSEAFF
TGTGCCATCAGGCTGACAGGTTCTGAAGCTTTCTTT
>-|-|TRBV7-7|TRBJ2-5
CASRPGTTHETQYF
TGTGCTAGCCGACCCGGGACAACTCACGAGACCCAGTACTTC
>-|-|TRBV2|TRBJ1-1
CASSGTGRTEAFF
TGTGCCAGCAGTGGTACAGGGCGGACTGAAGCTTTCTTT
>-|TRBD1|TRBV4-1|TRBJ2-3
CASSPKQGKDTDTQYF
TGCGCCAGCAGCCCTAAACAGGGGAAGGACACAGATACGCAGTATTTT
>few|TRBD2|TRBV28|TRBJ2-3
CASSLERGYTDTQYF
TGTGCCAGCAGTTTAGAGCGGGGGTACACAGATACGCAGTATTTT
>-|TRBD2|TRBV5-1|TRBJ2-5
CASSTGLAGGEETQYF
TGCGCCAGCAGCACGGGACTAGCGGGAGGAGAAGAGACCCAGTACTTC
>-|-|TRBV29-1|TRBJ2-3
CSVVLNGLVDTQYF
TGCAGCGTTGTGCTTAACGGCCTGGTAGATACGCAGTATTTT
>few|TRBD1|TRBV6-1|TRBJ2-5
CASRFRDRGQETQYF
TGTGCCAGCAGATTCCGGGACAGGGGTCAAGAGACCCAGTACTTC
>few|-|TRBV20-1|TRBJ1-4
CSVFAVNEKLFF
TGCAGTGTTTTCGCGGTTAATGAAAAACTGTTTTTT
>many|-|TRBV20-1|TRBJ2-7
CSASRLTSVGEQYF
TGCAGTGCTAGTAGACTCACGTCGGTGGGCGAGCAGTACTTC
>-|-|TRBV6-2/TRBV6-3|TRBJ2-7
CASSGGAGAPLYYEQYF
TGTGCCAGCAGTGGAGGGGCAGGGGCGCCCCTCTACTACGAGCAGTACTTC
>many|-|TRBV20-1|TRBJ2-5
CSARHRSRETQYF
TGCAGTGCTAGACACAGGTCGAGGGAAACCCAGTACTTC
>-|-|TRBV28|TRBJ2-6
CASRNRGAGVLTF
TGTGCCAGCAGAAACCGGGGAGCTGGCGTCCTGACTTTC
>many|-|TRBV29-1|TRBJ2-3
CSVEGGIAASTDTQYF
TGCAGCGTTGAAGGGGGAATAGCGGCCAGCACAGATACGCAGTATTTT